The source of this T cell receptor (beta chain) is a study of shared clonotypes between healthy human individuals. With 6 bases clipped from V and 6 bases from J, the junction kept 10 bases outside the gene matches. The CDR3 is 14 amino acids. Germline V CDR1 and CDR2: MDHEN, SYDVKM. Investigators spread the genomic DNA of each subset evenly over several immunoSEQ plates. Clones were sequenced by immunoSEQ multiplex PCR, and TCRdb holds only the in-frame ones, with some missing. The data contain roughly 450,000 clones, approximately 85% of them singletons. The V call is TRBV28, the J call TRBJ2-7; 8 bases are a match to TRBD2. Sequenced material: PBMCs. The sequence derives from a middle-aged woman in good health. Some clones in this sample may be carry-over from other donors' samples. The CDR3 nucleotides read TGTGCCAGCAGGGAACCAGCGGGAGTTTCCGAGCAGTACTTC. Protein: CASREPAGVSEQYF.